This T cell receptor (beta chain) stems from a study of blood T cell repertoires in COVID-19. On the study more broadly: Sources were T cells, B-cell-depleted T cells, or PBMCs; the material itself was cDNA or gDNA.

Cohort 3 recovery required two negative PCRs, clearance, or symptom resolution. This CDR3 is built from 15 residues. Unmatched junction bases numbered 7, after V lost 6 bases and J lost 6 bases. From germline, CDR1 is SNHLY and CDR2 FYNNEI. Methods used by the authors: It was from reference gene primer amplification that nucleated cell counts were estimated. Profiling relied on immunoSEQ multiplex PCR, and the TCRdb table lists in-frame clones only, not all of them. From that table come the V and J calls and clone size; the DNA was used to work out D and trimming. The data hold about 330,000 clones, with over 80% observed a single time.

The sequenced sample consisted of PBMCs or T cells enriched from blood (not recorded which). The receptor comes from a man aged 25 to 45 who had recovered from COVID-19. The chain has TRBV2 and TRBJ2-2, with TRBD2 matching 10 bases. DNA for the CDR3: TGTGCCAGCAGCACAACTAGCGGGGTGGCCGGGGAGCTGTTTTTT. Translated: CASSTTSGVAGELFF. The full variable domain, with the rest looked up from reference TRBV2 and TRBJ2-2, is EPEVTQTPSHQVTQMGQEVILRCVPISNHLYFYWYRQILGQKVEFLVSFYNNEISEKSEIFDDQFSVERPDGSNFTLKIRSTKLEDSAMYFCASSTTSGVAGELFFGEGSRLTVL.